What follows are 21 T cell receptor beta chains derived from one specimen sequenced in a study of vaccination effects on CD4 cells after COVID-19. With the ViraFEST assay, the study expanded antigen-specific CD4+ T cells using viral peptide pools, then sequenced them. Following an approximately eleven-day culture, CD4+ T cells were purified. It was between March and December 2020 that the person had a SARS-CoV-2 infection confirmed by PCR. The antigens these receptors bind are not known. The protocol was immunoSEQ multiplex PCR, while the TCRdb copy is restricted to in-frame clones and leaves out a portion. The sample includes 25,000 to 35,000 clones, under 80% of them seen just once. This specimen consisted of CD4+ T cells from PBMCs cultured with a peptide pool, obtained before COVID-19 vaccination. These receptors were obtained from a human donor who had a prior SARS-CoV-2 infection.

Here the CDR3 reads CASSLWAGQATETQYF. The CDR3 region has the DNA TGTGCCAGCAGCTTGTGGGCGGGACAGGCTACGGAGACCCAGTACTTC. V usage is TRBV5-7 and J usage is TRBJ2-5; 8 bases agree with TRBD1. TRBV5-7 is an open reading frame, and its role is uncertain. V shed 1 base and J 5 bases; nucleotides not matched to a gene: 10. The CDR3 contains 16 residues.

There are a few counts of this clone. V usage is TRBV3-1 (or the pseudogene TRBV3-2) and J usage is TRBJ2-1; 13 bases map to TRBD2. Trimming took 4 bases from V and 7 from J; bases not matched to a gene: 4. Germline CDR1 and CDR2: LGHDT and YNNKEL (reference sequence). CDR3 length: 15 amino acids. In DNA form, the CDR3 reads TGTGCCAGCAGCCCCGGACTAGCGGGAGATAATGAGCAGTTCTTC. Protein: CASSPGLAGDNEQFF.

Only a few counts were recorded for this clone. This chain connects TRBV6-5 to TRBJ2-1; D uncertain. Germline CDR1 MNHEY, CDR2 SVGAGI. V was trimmed by 3 bases and J by 8 bases, leaving 5 bases between them. The CDR3 length is 11 residues. The CDR3 spells CASSYAYEQFF. In DNA form, the CDR3 reads TGTGCCAGCAGTTATGCGTATGAGCAGTTCTTC.

This clone was observed a few times. The chain uses TRBV19 and TRBJ2-6, with 8 bases aligning to TRBD1. J lost 0 bases, V lost 9 bases, and 7 bases had no gene match. The length of the CDR3 is 16 residues. Per germline, CDR1 LNHDA and CDR2 SQIVND (reference sequence). CDR3 residues: CASKTGEISGANVLTF. Here the CDR3 DNA reads TGTGCCAGCAAGACAGGGGAGATCTCTGGGGCCAACGTCCTGACTTTC.

The chain carries TRBV5-4 and TRBJ2-7, with 10 positions matching TRBD2. Germline CDR1 and CDR2: SGHNT and YYREEE (reference sequence). Trimming took 0 bases from V and 5 from J; bases not matched to a gene: 11. CDR3 length: 17 amino acids. The CDR3 spells CASSLVRTSGLTDEQYF. CDR3 nucleotide sequence: TGTGCCAGCAGCTTGGTTCGGACTAGCGGTCTCACAGACGAGCAGTACTTC. The full variable domain, rest sourced from reference TRBV5-4 and TRBJ2-7, is ETGVTQSPTHLIKTRGQQVTLRCSSQSGHNTVSWYQQALGQGPQFIFQYYREEENGRGNFPPRFSGLQFPNYSSELNVNALELDDSALYLCASSLVRTSGLTDEQYFGPGTRLTVT.

The genes are TRBV6-5 and TRBJ1-2; TRBD1 matches at 7 bases. This CDR3 region has 13 residues. Germline loops: CDR1 MNHEY, CDR2 SVGAGI. J gave up 2 bases and V 5 bases, and 2 bases lay outside the gene matches. CDR3 bases: TGTGCCAGCAGTACGACAGGGAACTATGGCTACACCTTC. It codes for CASSTTGNYGYTF.

V gene TRBV7-9 combines with J gene TRBJ2-2, with 13 nucleotides matching TRBD2. The CDR3 runs to 16 residues. In germline, CDR1 is SEHNR, CDR2 FQNEAQ (reference sequence). J was trimmed by 6 bases and V by 9 bases; bases with no gene match: 10. This chain's CDR3 is CASSPKGLAGAGELFF. The CDR3 DNA reads as TGTGCCAGTTCACCAAAAGGACTAGCGGGGGCCGGGGAGCTGTTTTTT.

The rearrangement joins TRBV9 to TRBJ2-5; 8 bases agree with TRBD2. Per germline, CDR1 SGDLS and CDR2 YYNGEE. The CDR3 sequence is 16 residues long. V lost 0 bases, J lost 1 base, and 5 bases stayed unmatched. The CDR3 sequence: CASSVAGGRTQETQYF. In DNA, the CDR3 is TGTGCCAGCAGCGTAGCGGGGGGGAGAACCCAAGAGACCCAGTACTTC.

V gene TRBV18 combines with J gene TRBJ1-2, with TRBD1 matching over 10 bases. After removal of 3 bases from V and 5 bases from J, the junction contained 3 bases not matched to a gene. The CDR3 totals 14 residues. Germline lookup yields CDR1 KGHSH and CDR2 LQKENI. Here the CDR3 reads CASSPSDRGYGYTF. The CDR3 region has the DNA TGTGCCAGCTCACCGTCGGACAGGGGGTATGGCTACACCTTC.

As DNA, the CDR3 is TGTGCCAGCAGCCCAGGGGCTAGCGGGGGCGAGACCCAGTACTTC. Its translation: CASSPGASGGETQYF. The V gene is TRBV9, the J gene TRBJ2-5; 10 bases line up with TRBD2. Unmatched junction bases numbered 8, after V lost 4 bases and J lost 5 bases. Germline assignment: CDR1 SGDLS and CDR2 YYNGEE. The CDR3 totals 15 residues.

This clone was seen a few times. CDR3 sequence: CASSYYRGSNYGYTF. CDR3 DNA sequence: TGTGCCAGCAGTTACTACAGGGGGTCGAACTATGGCTACACCTTC. The J gene is TRBJ1-2, the V gene TRBV6-5; 8 bases are shared with TRBD1. Germline CDR1 is MNHEY and CDR2 is SVGAGI. CDR3 length: 15 residues. The V and J ends lost 1 base and 2 bases, in that order; junction bases with no gene match: 3.

This clone was found once. The V call is TRBV12-3 or TRBV12-4, the J call TRBJ1-1; the match to TRBD1 covers 7 bases. The CDR3 loop spans 11 amino acids. Germline trimming cut 6 bases from V and 11 bases from J; bases unmatched to any gene: 6. CDR3 sequence (DNA): TGTGCCAGCAGCCTGACAGGGTTTGCTTTCTTT. Amino acid sequence: CASSLTGFAFF.

The V and J genes are TRBV2 and TRBJ2-7, with D maybe TRBD1 (6 bases). The germline V and J ends were trimmed by 6 bases and 4 bases, with 10 bases remaining between them. CDR3 length equals 12 residues. Germline loops: CDR1 SNHLY, CDR2 FYNNEI. DNA for the CDR3: TGTGCCAGCAGGGATCAGGGGTACGAGCAGTACTTC. This codes for CASRDQGYEQYF.

This clone was recorded a few times. The chain links TRBV15 to TRBJ1-2, with no clear D. CDR1 and CDR2 from the germline V gene are LNHNV and YYDKDF (reference sequence). V gave up 3 bases and J gave up 0 bases, with 11 bases separating them. The CDR3 totals 15 residues. CDR3 coding DNA: TGTGCCACCAGCAGGGAACTCGGGGCTAACTATGGCTACACCTTC. As protein: CATSRELGANYGYTF.

The rearrangement uses TRBV19 and TRBJ2-2; 7 bases agree with TRBD1. Germline CDR1 LNHDA, CDR2 SQIVND (reference sequence). J gave up 6 bases and V 10 bases, and 11 bases lay outside the gene matches. This CDR3 contains 14 residues. CDR3 coding DNA: TGTGCCACCCAACAGGGGAATATGGCCGGGGAGCTGTTTTTT. It codes for CATQQGNMAGELFF.

The rearrangement joins TRBV11-3 to TRBJ1-1; 9 nucleotides agree with TRBD1. The germline V gene has CDR1 SGHNT and CDR2 YENEEA. V was pared by 5 bases and J by 2 bases, with 3 bases of the junction left unmatched. The CDR3 covers 14 residues. In nucleotides, the CDR3 is TGTGCCAGCAGCAGGGGACAGGGTAACACTGAAGCTTTCTTT. Residues: CASSRGQGNTEAFF.

In this sample, this clone turned up once. The chain combines TRBV14 with TRBJ1-2; 8 nucleotides line up with TRBD1. This CDR3 spans 14 amino acids. Trimming at V came to 2 bases and at J to 7 bases, leaving 6 bases not matched to a gene. In germline, CDR1 is SGHDN, CDR2 FVKESK. The CDR3 bases are TGTGCCAGCAGCCAATGGCAGGGGGCGCTTGGCTACACCTTC. This translates into CASSQWQGALGYTF.

The chain combines TRBV19 with TRBJ2-3; 10 nucleotides match TRBD1. V shed 6 bases, J shed 3 bases, and the junction held 6 bases outside the gene matches. The CDR3 contains 15 residues. Germline V CDR1 and CDR2: LNHDA, SQIVND (reference sequence). CDR3 amino acids: CASRDRGRGTDTQYF. The CDR3 DNA is TGTGCCAGTAGAGACAGGGGGCGTGGGACAGATACGCAGTATTTT.

The V and J genes are TRBV20-1 and TRBJ2-7; D tentatively fits TRBD1 or TRBD2 (5 bases each). Germline V gives CDR1 DFQATT, CDR2 SNEGSKA (reference sequence). CDR3 length equals 11 residues. V gave up 4 bases and J gave up 5 bases, with 9 bases separating them. CDR3 in DNA: TGCAGTGCTACCGGGGCCCACGAGCAGTACTTC. Amino acids: CSATGAHEQYF.

V and J are TRBV5-4 and TRBJ2-1, with TRBD2 matching over 9 bases. Germline assignment: CDR1 SGHNT and CDR2 YYREEE (reference sequence). This CDR3 is 16 amino acids long. The V segment lost 0 bases and the J segment 7 bases; nucleotides outside the gene matches: 8. The CDR3 nucleotides are TGTGCCAGCAGCTTGGACGGACTAGCGATCTCGAATGAGCAGTTCTTC. Residues: CASSLDGLAISNEQFF.

This sequence joins TRBV30 and TRBJ1-6; D is uncertain. V lost 4 bases and J 10 bases, leaving 20 bases between the germline ends. The CDR3 consists of 15 residues. Germline CDR1 reads GTSNPN; CDR2 reads SVGIG (reference sequence). The CDR3 DNA sequence: TGTGCCTGGAACACGTTTTGGTCCCCCGGCTCACCCCTCCACTTT. Translating it yields CAWNTFWSPGSPLHF.